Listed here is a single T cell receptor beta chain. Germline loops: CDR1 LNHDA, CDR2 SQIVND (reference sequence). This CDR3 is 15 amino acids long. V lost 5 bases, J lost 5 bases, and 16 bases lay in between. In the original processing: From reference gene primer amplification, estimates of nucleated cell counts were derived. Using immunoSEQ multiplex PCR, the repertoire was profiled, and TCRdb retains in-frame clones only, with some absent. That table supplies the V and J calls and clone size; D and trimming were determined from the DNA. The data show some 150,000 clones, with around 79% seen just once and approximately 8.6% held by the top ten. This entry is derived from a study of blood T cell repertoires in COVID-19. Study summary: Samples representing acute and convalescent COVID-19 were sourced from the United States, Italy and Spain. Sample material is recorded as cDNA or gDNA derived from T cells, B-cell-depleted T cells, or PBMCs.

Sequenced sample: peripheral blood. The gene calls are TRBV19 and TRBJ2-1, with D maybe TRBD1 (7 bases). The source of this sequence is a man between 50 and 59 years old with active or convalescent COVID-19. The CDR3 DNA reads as TGTGCCAGTAGTCCCCGACAGGGAGGCGACAATGAGCAGTTCTTC. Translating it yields CASSPRQGGDNEQFF.